These 18 T cell receptor beta chains originate from one sample sequenced in a study of T-cell memory formation after mild COVID-19. Using its own MiXCR run on the 5' RACE reads, TCRdb lists one record per CDR3 protein. The sample consists of hundreds of thousands of distinct CDR3 sequences, around 27% of them appearing once. The sample comprised PBMCs or a T cell subset sorted from them (not recorded which). Receptors originate from an adult woman who had mild COVID-19 (a few samples of this study predate the infection). Cell type and time point are not known.

At least ten counts were recorded for this clonotype. V usage is TRBV24-1 and J usage is TRBJ2-5; 7 bases are a match to TRBD1. This CDR3 comprises 17 residues. Germline V CDR1 and CDR2: KGHDR, SFDVKD. Losses at the gene ends were 1 base for V and 2 bases for J; bases not matched to a gene: 9. CDR3 DNA: TGTGCCACCAGTGATTTCGGACAGGCGACTCTTCAAGAGACCCAGTACTTC. Translated, it gives CATSDFGQATLQETQYF.

This clonotype was recorded a few times. J is TRBJ1-1 and V is TRBV18; 7 bases agree with TRBD1. Looked up from germline, CDR1 is KGHSH and CDR2 is LQKENI. The V and J ends lost 3 bases and 4 bases, in that order; junction bases with no gene match: 11. The CDR3 runs 16 residues. The CDR3 region has the DNA TGTGCCAGCTCACCTGCAGCTTCCAGGGGGGCCACTGAAGCTTTCTTT. This sequence encodes CASSPAASRGATEAFF.

The chain employs TRBV7-2 and TRBJ2-6; the D is unclear. This CDR3 region has 16 residues. Per the germline V gene, CDR1 is SGHTA and CDR2 is FQGNSA. V was trimmed by 1 base and J by 0 bases, leaving 7 bases between them. CDR3 amino acids: CASSLVGVSGANVLTF. The CDR3 region has the DNA TGTGCCAGCAGCTTAGTAGGAGTCTCTGGGGCCAACGTCCTGACTTTC.

This clonotype occurred a few times. The rearrangement uses TRBV24-1 and TRBJ1-1; no clear D. Trimming left V 7 bases short and J 2 bases short, with 16 bases between. CDR3 length: 15 amino acids. Germline values: CDR1 KGHDR, CDR2 SFDVKD. This CDR3 is CATRDDSTFNTEAFF. CDR3 DNA: TGTGCCACCAGGGATGATAGCACATTCAACACTGAAGCTTTCTTT.

The chain is built from TRBV7-3 and TRBJ2-3, with TRBD1 identical over 7 bases. J was trimmed by 4 bases and V by 6 bases; bases with no gene match: 7. The CDR3 spans 14 residues. Germline loops: CDR1 SGHTA, CDR2 FQGTGA. The CDR3 bases are TGTGCCAGCAGAGGGGGCCGGGTCTCAGATACGCAGTATTTT. Translating it yields CASRGGRVSDTQYF.

The count of this clonotype is one. The chain employs TRBV3-1 and TRBJ2-5, with D maybe TRBD2 (6 bases). CDR1 is LGHDT, CDR2 YNNKEL, per germline (reference sequence). The CDR3 extends over 14 amino acids. V shed 5 bases and J shed 7 bases, with 17 bases lying between them. The CDR3 region is CASSTSPTSGTQYF. The CDR3 region has the DNA TGTGCCAGCAGCACTAGCCCCACCTCGGGGACCCAGTACTTC.

The chain employs TRBV7-3 and TRBJ2-2, with a tentative D call TRBD2 (5 bases). Trimming removed 3 bases at V and 6 bases at J, with 11 bases between. CDR3 size: 14 residues. Per the germline V gene, CDR1 is SGHTA and CDR2 is FQGTGA. The CDR3 DNA reads as TGTGCCAGCAGCTTCGAGGGTCCCCCCGGGGAGCTGTTTTTT. Translating it yields CASSFEGPPGELFF. Combining the CDR3 with reference TRBV7-3 and TRBJ2-2 gives the whole variable domain GAGVSQTPSNKVTEKGKYVELRCDPISGHTALYWYRQSLGQGPEFLIYFQGTGAADDSGLPNDRFFAVRPEGSVSTLKIQRTERGDSAVYLCASSFEGPPGELFFGEGSRLTVL.

This rearrangement joins TRBV6-6 to TRBJ2-1, with no clear D. Germline V gene lookup returns CDR1 MNHNY and CDR2 SVGAGI (reference sequence). Deletions cut 2 bases from V and 7 bases from J, with 9 bases between. The CDR3 has 13 amino acids. The CDR3 is CASSYGVGNEQFF. CDR3 DNA sequence: TGTGCCAGCAGTTACGGCGTGGGGAATGAGCAGTTCTTC.

The chain carries TRBV6-5 and TRBJ2-6; the D gene is possibly TRBD1 (6 bases). Germline V gene lookup returns CDR1 MNHEY and CDR2 SVGAGI. The CDR3 consists of 16 residues. With 2 bases removed from V and 4 bases from J, the gap between germline ends came to 12 bases. The CDR3 loop is CASSYTGTSGANVLTF. The CDR3 DNA follows: TGTGCCAGCAGTTACACTGGGACAAGCGGGGCCAACGTCCTGACTTTC.

The chain's CDR3 is CSVVGGQYSYTQYF. In nucleotides, the CDR3 is TGCAGCGTTGTTGGGGGACAGTACTCTTATACGCAGTATTTT. The J gene is TRBJ2-3, the V gene TRBV29-1; 7 bases line up with TRBD1. The CDR3 is 14 residues long. Germline CDR1 reads SQVTM; CDR2 reads ANQGSEA. V was pared by 4 bases and J by 7 bases, with 11 bases of the junction left unmatched.

This clonotype was seen more than once but under ten times. The chain combines TRBV5-1 with TRBJ2-5; 7 bases map to TRBD1. CDR1 SGHRS and CDR2 YFSETQ come from the germline V gene. The CDR3 has 16 residues. J lost 10 bases, V lost 0 bases, and 15 bases had no gene match. The CDR3: CASSLVYGQEPSLQYF. The CDR3, as DNA: TGCGCCAGCAGCTTGGTCTACGGACAGGAGCCCTCCCTCCAGTACTTC.

This clonotype was seen more than once but under ten times. This sequence joins TRBV15 and TRBJ2-5; D might be TRBD2 (5 bases). Germline V gene data show CDR1 as LNHNV and CDR2 as YYDKDF (reference sequence). This CDR3 has 15 residues. V shed 5 bases and J shed 1 base, with 14 bases lying between them. CDR3 sequence: CATSLDYRLQETQYF. Written as DNA, the CDR3 is TGTGCCACCAGCCTTGACTACCGACTCCAAGAGACCCAGTACTTC.

This clonotype was counted between two and nine times. The chain combines TRBV5-1 with TRBJ1-4; the D is unclear. Trimming stripped 5 bases from V and 6 bases from J, with 14 bases between. This CDR3 region has 14 residues. In germline, CDR1 is SGHRS, CDR2 YFSETQ. CDR3 residues: CASSTANSDEKLFF. The CDR3 region has the DNA TGCGCCAGCAGTACCGCGAATTCGGATGAAAAACTGTTTTTT. Using reference TRBV5-1 and TRBJ1-4 for the parts outside the CDR3, the full variable domain is KAGVTQTPRYLIKTRGQQVTLSCSPISGHRSVSWYQQTPGQGLQFLFEYFSETQRNKGNFPGRFSGRQFSNSRSEMNVSTLELGDSALYLCASSTANSDEKLFFGSGTQLSVL.

This chain connects TRBV7-3 to TRBJ1-2, with TRBD1 matching 9 bases. In germline, CDR1 is SGHTA, CDR2 FQGTGA. The CDR3 is 14 residues long. The junction had 3 bases not matched to a gene; V was cut back by 5 bases and J by 2 bases. CDR3 nucleotide sequence: TGTGCCAGCAGCGAGGGGACAGGGAACTATGGCTACACCTTC. Translated, it gives CASSEGTGNYGYTF.

The chain couples TRBV12-3 or TRBV12-4 to TRBJ2-1; a weak D match, TRBD1 (5 bases). CDR3 size: 17 residues. V dropped 4 bases and J dropped 4 bases, with 20 bases sitting between them. The CDR3 protein is CASSSPWGTDRYNEQFF. The CDR3, as DNA: TGTGCCAGCAGTTCCCCCTGGGGCACCGATCGATACAATGAGCAGTTCTTC.

Worth noting for this clonotype: The junction does not match germline at one end; this may be a read error. The chain carries TRBV12-3 or TRBV12-4 and TRBJ2-4; 7 nucleotides align to TRBD2. CDR3 length equals 14 residues. The CDR3 coding sequence is TGTGCCAGCAAGCAAGGCGGGAGCTCTGACATTAAGTACTTC. Its protein product is CASKQGGSSDIKYF.

This clonotype was detected only a few times. The rearrangement links TRBV6-1 to TRBJ2-5; 15 bases agree with TRBD2. The CDR3 consists of 17 residues. Unmatched junction bases numbered 9, after V lost 5 bases and J lost 5 bases. The germline CDR1 and CDR2 sequences are MNHNS and SASEGT. The CDR3 spells CASSPRPGLAGGETQYF. DNA of the CDR3: TGTGCCAGCAGTCCCCGTCCGGGACTAGCGGGGGGTGAGACCCAGTACTTC.

This rearrangement joins TRBV7-2 to TRBJ2-6; no firm D call. Germline CDR1 and CDR2: SGHTA and FQGNSA. The CDR3 covers 13 residues. Trimming shortened V by 4 bases and J by 3 bases, and 4 bases separated the two germline ends. CDR3 sequence reads: CASSSFGANVLTF. The CDR3 DNA reads TGTGCCAGCAGCTCTTTTGGGGCCAACGTCCTGACTTTC.